The rows below give T cell receptor beta chains drawn from one sample of a study of shared T cell receptors in the human thymus. Sequenced by immunoSEQ multiplex PCR; TCRdb stores in-frame clones only, minus some. The repertoire has hundreds of thousands of clones, around 89% of them found once; the top ten carry 0.01%. The sample was also linked to a second study, of human thymus T cells.

Specimen: thymocytes. The receptor set was obtained from a boy younger than two with a congenital heart defect. CDR3s include the opening cysteine and the closing phenylalanine or tryptophan. Each record gives: CDR3 protein, CDR3 DNA, clone size, V gene, D gene, J gene. A D gene is named only where the DNA matches it firmly. Expanded clones get a size class; other rows say once, few or many, or leave the size out.

CDR3aa: CASSPRGREGNEQFF
CDR3nt: TGTGCCAGCAGCCCCCGCGGGCGGGAGGGGAATGAGCAGTTCTTC
abundance: NA
v_gene: TRBV11-2
d_gene: TRBD2
j_gene: TRBJ2-1

CDR3aa: CASSSGLNYEQYF
CDR3nt: TGTGCCAGCAGCTCTGGGCTGAACTACGAGCAGTACTTC
abundance: NA
v_gene: TRBV4-2
d_gene: NA
j_gene: TRBJ2-7

CDR3aa: CASSQDGRDRDSGANVLTF
CDR3nt: TGTGCCAGCAGCCAAGATGGCCGGGACAGGGACTCTGGGGCCAACGTCCTGACTTTC
abundance: NA
v_gene: TRBV4-2
d_gene: TRBD1
j_gene: TRBJ2-6

CDR3aa: CASSIDGISYEQYF
CDR3nt: TGTGCCAGTAGTATAGATGGCATCTCCTACGAGCAGTACTTC
abundance: NA
v_gene: TRBV19
d_gene: NA
j_gene: TRBJ2-7

CDR3aa: CASSSKGESATEAFF
CDR3nt: TGTGCCAGCAGCTCAAAGGGGGAGTCTGCCACTGAAGCTTTCTTT
abundance: NA
v_gene: TRBV7-9
d_gene: NA
j_gene: TRBJ1-1

CDR3aa: CASSQGPGETQYF
CDR3nt: TGTGCCAGCAGCCAAGGGCCTGGAGAGACCCAGTACTTC
abundance: NA
v_gene: TRBV14
d_gene: NA
j_gene: TRBJ2-5

CDR3aa: CASSPRLGVPNYGYTF
CDR3nt: TGTGCCAGCTCACCACGATTAGGGGTCCCTAACTATGGCTACACCTTC
abundance: few
v_gene: TRBV18
d_gene: NA
j_gene: TRBJ1-2

CDR3aa: CASSEVSSEQYF
CDR3nt: TGTGCCAGCAGTGAGGTTAGTTCCGAGCAGTACTTC
abundance: NA
v_gene: TRBV25-1
d_gene: NA
j_gene: TRBJ2-7

CDR3aa: CASTPNTLAGSSYEQYF
CDR3nt: TGCGCCAGCACCCCTAATACCCTAGCGGGAAGCTCCTACGAGCAGTACTTC
abundance: NA
v_gene: TRBV5-1
d_gene: TRBD2
j_gene: TRBJ2-7

CDR3aa: CASRPNPQGGTDTQYF
CDR3nt: TGCGCCAGCAGGCCAAACCCCCAGGGGGGCACAGATACGCAGTATTTT
abundance: NA
v_gene: TRBV4-3
d_gene: TRBD1
j_gene: TRBJ2-3

CDR3aa: CASKARGHQPQHF
CDR3nt: TGTGCCAGCAAAGCCAGGGGCCATCAGCCCCAGCATTTT
abundance: NA
v_gene: TRBV2
d_gene: NA
j_gene: TRBJ1-5

CDR3aa: CASSSEGTEAFF
CDR3nt: TGTGCCAGCAGCTCCGAGGGCACTGAAGCTTTCTTT
abundance: NA
v_gene: TRBV5-4
d_gene: NA
j_gene: TRBJ1-1

CDR3aa: CASSITGIGDTIYF
CDR3nt: TGTGCCAGCAGTATAACAGGGATCGGGGACACCATATATTTT
abundance: NA
v_gene: TRBV27
d_gene: NA
j_gene: TRBJ1-3

CDR3aa: CASNRQINQPQHF
CDR3nt: TGTGCCAGTAACAGGCAAATCAATCAGCCCCAGCATTTT
abundance: few
v_gene: TRBV19
d_gene: NA
j_gene: TRBJ1-5

CDR3aa: CASSLASGRPSSYEQYF
CDR3nt: TGTGCCAGCAGCTTAGCTAGCGGGAGGCCGAGCTCCTACGAGCAGTACTTC
abundance: NA
v_gene: TRBV11-2
d_gene: TRBD2
j_gene: TRBJ2-7

CDR3aa: CASSQDAGFTQYF
CDR3nt: TGCGCCAGCAGCCAAGATGCGGGGTTCACGCAGTATTTT
abundance: NA
v_gene: TRBV4-1
d_gene: NA
j_gene: TRBJ2-3

CDR3aa: CASSQDLAGRSTGELFF
CDR3nt: TGTGCCAGCAGCCAAGACCTAGCGGGGCGAAGCACCGGGGAGCTGTTTTTT
abundance: NA
v_gene: TRBV4-2
d_gene: TRBD2
j_gene: TRBJ2-2

CDR3aa: CASSLGAGTYEQYF
CDR3nt: TGTGCCAGCAGCTTGGGTGCGGGGACCTACGAGCAGTACTTC
abundance: NA
v_gene: TRBV5-4
d_gene: NA
j_gene: TRBJ2-7

CDR3aa: CASSSVGASGNTIYF
CDR3nt: TGTGCCAGCAGTTCGGTGGGGGCCTCCGGAAACACCATATATTTT
abundance: NA
v_gene: TRBV28
d_gene: NA
j_gene: TRBJ1-3

CDR3aa: CASIFGVPSRPDNEQFF
CDR3nt: TGTGCCAGCATATTTGGTGTGCCTAGCCGTCCCGACAATGAGCAGTTCTTC
abundance: NA
v_gene: TRBV28
d_gene: NA
j_gene: TRBJ2-1

CDR3aa: CASSLGDRVSRHDNEQFF
CDR3nt: TGCGCCAGCAGCTTGGGGGACAGGGTTAGTAGGCACGACAATGAGCAGTTCTTC
abundance: NA
v_gene: TRBV5-1
d_gene: TRBD1
j_gene: TRBJ2-1

CDR3aa: CASSSTGGATEAFF
CDR3nt: TGTGCCAGCAGCTCGACAGGGGGGGCCACTGAAGCTTTCTTT
abundance: NA
v_gene: TRBV13
d_gene: TRBD1
j_gene: TRBJ1-1

CDR3aa: CASSPPPRDEQFF
CDR3nt: TGTGCCAGCTCACCACCGCCGCGCGATGAGCAGTTCTTC
abundance: NA
v_gene: TRBV18
d_gene: NA
j_gene: TRBJ2-1

CDR3aa: CAIGTEGPSTDTQYF
CDR3nt: TGTGCCATCGGTACGGAGGGCCCTAGCACAGATACGCAGTATTTT
abundance: once
v_gene: TRBV10-3
d_gene: NA
j_gene: TRBJ2-3